A selection of T cell receptor beta chains follows, all from one sample in a study of STAT5B mutations in CD4+ large granular lymphocyte leukemia. TCRdb's copy holds only in-frame clones and misses some; the assay was immunoSEQ multiplex PCR. The sample records roughly 30,000 clones, roughly four fifths being singletons. The sample taken for sequencing was CD4+ T cells from blood buffy coats. These receptors came from a human donor in good health. The CDR3 runs from the conserved cysteine through the conserved F or W. The order of the fields is CDR3 protein, CDR3 DNA, J gene, V gene, D gene, clone size. The D gene is left open where the match is weak. Expanded clones get a size class; other rows say once, few or many, or leave the size out.

cdr3_aa: CASSPPWTGATNEKLFF
cdr3_nt: TGTGCCAGCTCACCACCATGGACAGGGGCAACTAATGAAAAACTGTTTTTT
j_call: TRBJ1-4
v_call: TRBV18
d_call: TRBD1
clone_size: NA

cdr3_aa: CASSERPNTEAFF
cdr3_nt: TGTGCCAGCAGTGAACGGCCCAACACTGAAGCTTTCTTT
j_call: TRBJ1-1
v_call: TRBV6-1
d_call: NA
clone_size: NA

cdr3_aa: CASRTTGFSYEQYF
cdr3_nt: TGTGCCAGCAGGACCACGGGGTTCTCCTACGAGCAGTACTTC
j_call: TRBJ2-7
v_call: TRBV27
d_call: NA
clone_size: few

cdr3_aa: CASLRAPGGSYNEQFF
cdr3_nt: TGTGCCAGCCTACGGGCCCCGGGAGGGTCCTACAATGAGCAGTTCTTC
j_call: TRBJ2-1
v_call: TRBV5-4
d_call: TRBD2
clone_size: once

cdr3_aa: CASSASGGGGETQYF
cdr3_nt: TGTGCCAGCAGCGCAAGCGGGGGAGGGGGAGAGACCCAGTACTTC
j_call: TRBJ2-5
v_call: TRBV9
d_call: TRBD2
clone_size: NA

cdr3_aa: CASSLTTPGYEQYF
cdr3_nt: TGTGCCAGCAGTTTAACCACTCCAGGCTACGAGCAGTACTTC
j_call: TRBJ2-7
v_call: TRBV28
d_call: NA
clone_size: NA

cdr3_aa: CASSYDGNTGELFF
cdr3_nt: TGTGCCAGCAGTTACGACGGGAACACCGGGGAGCTGTTTTTT
j_call: TRBJ2-2
v_call: TRBV6-6
d_call: NA
clone_size: NA

cdr3_aa: CASSLSGGLGEKLFF
cdr3_nt: TGTGCCAGCAGTTTATCGGGGGGTCTTGGGGAAAAACTGTTTTTT
j_call: TRBJ1-4
v_call: TRBV27
d_call: NA
clone_size: NA

cdr3_aa: CATSGETGERALLNEQYF
cdr3_nt: TGTGCCACCAGCGGGGAAACGGGGGAGCGGGCCCTCCTCAACGAGCAGTACTTC
j_call: TRBJ2-7
v_call: TRBV15
d_call: NA
clone_size: NA

cdr3_aa: CASSQESHTEAFF
cdr3_nt: TGTGCCAGCAGCCAAGAATCCCACACTGAAGCTTTCTTT
j_call: TRBJ1-1
v_call: TRBV4-2
d_call: NA
clone_size: few

cdr3_aa: CASSLTGTYGYTF
cdr3_nt: TGTGCCAGCAGTCTTACAGGGACCTATGGCTACACCTTC
j_call: TRBJ1-2
v_call: TRBV27
d_call: NA
clone_size: few

cdr3_aa: CSAGRLRETQYF
cdr3_nt: TGCAGCGCCGGCAGGCTCCGGGAGACCCAGTACTTC
j_call: TRBJ2-5
v_call: TRBV29-1
d_call: NA
clone_size: few

cdr3_aa: CASSLKGVGNTEAFF
cdr3_nt: TGTGCCAGCAGTTTAAAGGGGGTGGGGAACACTGAAGCTTTCTTT
j_call: TRBJ1-1
v_call: TRBV27
d_call: NA
clone_size: NA

cdr3_aa: CAISEEGTGTQYF
cdr3_nt: TGTGCCATCAGTGAGGAAGGGACGGGGACCCAGTACTTC
j_call: TRBJ2-5
v_call: TRBV10-3
d_call: NA
clone_size: NA

cdr3_aa: CASNEGFGGEYGYTF
cdr3_nt: TGTGCCAGCAATGAAGGTTTCGGGGGTGAATATGGCTACACCTTC
j_call: TRBJ1-2
v_call: TRBV6-1
d_call: NA
clone_size: NA

cdr3_aa: CASSVEPANRVNTEAFF
cdr3_nt: TGTGCCAGCAGCGTAGAGCCCGCTAACAGGGTCAACACTGAAGCTTTCTTT
j_call: TRBJ1-1
v_call: TRBV9
d_call: NA
clone_size: NA

cdr3_aa: CASSPASSYEQYF
cdr3_nt: TGCGCCAGCAGTCCCGCGAGCTCCTACGAGCAGTACTTC
j_call: TRBJ2-7
v_call: TRBV5-1
d_call: NA
clone_size: NA

cdr3_aa: CASSLVGGSHYEQYF
cdr3_nt: TGTGCCAGCAGTTTAGTTGGGGGAAGCCACTACGAGCAGTACTTC
j_call: TRBJ2-7
v_call: TRBV28
d_call: NA
clone_size: NA

cdr3_aa: CASSSRTGPYGYTF
cdr3_nt: TGTGCCAGCAGTTCCCGGACAGGGCCCTATGGCTACACCTTC
j_call: TRBJ1-2
v_call: TRBV27
d_call: TRBD1
clone_size: few

cdr3_aa: CASSPRGGRGGEQFF
cdr3_nt: TGTGCCAGCAGTCCGAGGGGCGGGAGAGGGGGTGAGCAGTTCTTC
j_call: TRBJ2-1
v_call: TRBV27
d_call: NA
clone_size: NA

cdr3_aa: CASSETRDIVFF
cdr3_nt: TGTGCCAGCAGTGAGACGAGAGATATTGTTTTCTTT
j_call: TRBJ1-1
v_call: TRBV27
d_call: NA
clone_size: NA

cdr3_aa: CASSLTGTSGRASNEQFF
cdr3_nt: TGTGCCAGCAGCTTAACGGGGACTAGCGGGAGGGCTAGCAATGAGCAGTTCTTC
j_call: TRBJ2-1
v_call: TRBV7-2
d_call: TRBD2
clone_size: NA

cdr3_aa: CASSQGSTPGQGRREKLFF
cdr3_nt: TGCGCCAGCAGCCAAGGTTCTACCCCGGGACAGGGTAGAAGGGAAAAACTGTTTTTT
j_call: TRBJ1-4
v_call: TRBV4-1
d_call: TRBD1
clone_size: NA

cdr3_aa: CASSTPRQGNEQFF
cdr3_nt: TGTGCCAGCAGTACCCCGAGACAGGGTAATGAGCAGTTCTTC
j_call: TRBJ2-1
v_call: TRBV6-1
d_call: TRBD1
clone_size: NA

cdr3_aa: CASSLDRLAGSQYF
cdr3_nt: TGTGCCAGCAGCTTAGACCGGCTGGCGGGGAGCCAGTACTTC
j_call: TRBJ2-5
v_call: TRBV11-2
d_call: NA
clone_size: NA

cdr3_aa: CASSYSARNTEAFF
cdr3_nt: TGTGCCAGCAGTTACTCAGCCAGGAACACTGAAGCTTTCTTT
j_call: TRBJ1-1
v_call: TRBV6-5
d_call: NA
clone_size: NA

cdr3_aa: CASSQDRPGFGAFF
cdr3_nt: TGTGCCAGCAGCCAAGACCGGCCCGGGTTCGGAGCTTTCTTT
j_call: TRBJ1-1
v_call: TRBV4-2
d_call: NA
clone_size: few

cdr3_aa: CASRQGYSNQPQHF
cdr3_nt: TGTGCCAGCAGACAGGGATATAGCAATCAGCCCCAGCATTTT
j_call: TRBJ1-5
v_call: TRBV7-9
d_call: NA
clone_size: NA

cdr3_aa: CAWSPLFSYGYTF
cdr3_nt: TGTGCCTGGAGCCCACTTTTCAGCTATGGCTACACCTTC
j_call: TRBJ1-2
v_call: TRBV30
d_call: NA
clone_size: NA

cdr3_aa: CATSREGDEQFF
cdr3_nt: TGTGCCACCAGCAGGGAAGGAGATGAGCAGTTCTTC
j_call: TRBJ2-1
v_call: TRBV15
d_call: NA
clone_size: NA

cdr3_aa: CASSLGVGRVWYGYTF
cdr3_nt: TGTGCCAGCAGTTTGGGGGTCGGGAGGGTGTGGTATGGCTACACCTTC
j_call: TRBJ1-2
v_call: TRBV28
d_call: NA
clone_size: once

cdr3_aa: CASSPGVSTTTEAFF
cdr3_nt: TGTGCCAGCAGCCCAGGGGTCAGCACGACCACTGAAGCTTTCTTT
j_call: TRBJ1-1
v_call: TRBV5-8
d_call: NA
clone_size: NA

cdr3_aa: CASSLSGGYEQYF
cdr3_nt: TGTGCCAGCAGCTTGTCGGGAGGGTACGAGCAGTACTTC
j_call: TRBJ2-7
v_call: TRBV7-2
d_call: TRBD2
clone_size: NA

cdr3_aa: CASSDRDSLNYGYTF
cdr3_nt: TGTGCCAGCAGCGACCGGGACTCCCTTAACTATGGCTACACCTTC
j_call: TRBJ1-2
v_call: TRBV7-8
d_call: NA
clone_size: NA

cdr3_aa: CASSEGVPSTEAFF
cdr3_nt: TGTGCCAGCAGCGAGGGGGTCCCTTCGACTGAAGCTTTCTTT
j_call: TRBJ1-1
v_call: TRBV11-2
d_call: NA
clone_size: few

cdr3_aa: CAWSSGLDQYF
cdr3_nt: TGTGCCTGGAGTTCGGGACTAGATCAGTATTTT
j_call: TRBJ2-3
v_call: TRBV30
d_call: TRBD2
clone_size: NA

cdr3_aa: CASSSKGPYTGELFF
cdr3_nt: TGTGCCAGCAGCTCAAAGGGACCTTACACCGGGGAGCTGTTTTTT
j_call: TRBJ2-2
v_call: TRBV11-2
d_call: NA
clone_size: NA

cdr3_aa: CASSSVGNPNEKLFF
cdr3_nt: TGTGCCAGCAGTTCGGTCGGAAACCCTAATGAAAAACTGTTTTTT
j_call: TRBJ1-4
v_call: TRBV6-5
d_call: NA
clone_size: NA

cdr3_aa: CASSLGGDGSYNEQFF
cdr3_nt: TGTGCCAGCAGCTTAGGAGGGGATGGGTCCTACAATGAGCAGTTCTTC
j_call: TRBJ2-1
v_call: TRBV11-3
d_call: NA
clone_size: NA

cdr3_aa: CASSPGGLAGAGGELFF
cdr3_nt: TGCGCCAGCAGCCCCGGGGGACTAGCGGGAGCTGGCGGGGAGCTGTTTTTT
j_call: TRBJ2-2
v_call: TRBV4-1
d_call: TRBD2
clone_size: NA

cdr3_aa: CSSTLGYEQYF
cdr3_nt: TGCAGCTCGACTTTGGGGTACGAGCAGTACTTC
j_call: TRBJ2-7
v_call: TRBV20-1
d_call: NA
clone_size: NA